A single sample gave rise to the 7 T cell receptor beta chains below, sequenced in a study of cytomegalovirus exposure and HLA in healthy donors. The study ran its PCR with 60 Vbeta and 13 Jbeta primers. Produced via immunoSEQ multiplex PCR; TCRdb's table is partial and in-frame only. The sample yields approximately 130,000 clones, about 85% seen once. Sequencing input: PBMCs. Every receptor here comes from a woman in her thirties in good health and CMV-seropositive.

This clone was counted between two and nine times. The chain has TRBV21-1 and TRBJ2-1; the table's D call TRBD2 went unverified against the DNA. TRBV21-1 is a recognized pseudogene. The CDR3 length is 17 residues. In nucleotides, the CDR3 is TGTGCCAGCAGCACCACGACTAGCTGCAACTCCTACAATGAGCAGTTCTTC. This translates into CASSTTTSCNSYNEQFF.

The table lists this clone with a count of one. The chain has TRBV25-1 and TRBJ2-3; 13 bases line up with TRBD2. Germline trimming cut 5 bases from V and 0 bases from J; bases unmatched to any gene: 8. The CDR3 sequence is 18 residues long. The germline gives CDR1 MGHDK, CDR2 SYGVNS. DNA of the CDR3: TGTGCCAGCAGTCCTTGGGGACTAGCGGGACCAAGCACAGATACGCAGTATTTT. Translated: CASSPWGLAGPSTDTQYF.

The chain recombines TRBV28 with TRBJ2-6; possibly TRBD2 for D (7 bases). Germline V gives CDR1 MDHEN, CDR2 SYDVKM. This CDR3 region has 14 residues. Trimming took off 7 bases at V and 4 bases at J, with 11 bases between the two ends. The CDR3 reads CASKGGPGANVLTF. The CDR3 DNA is TGTGCCAGCAAGGGGGGGCCAGGGGCCAACGTCCTGACTTTC. Full variable domain (rest looked up from reference TRBV28 and TRBJ2-6): DVKVTQSSRYLVKRTGEKVFLECVQDMDHENMFWYRQDPGLGLRLIYFSYDVKMKEKGDIPEGYSVSREKKERFSLILESASTNQTSMYLCASKGGPGANVLTFGAGSRLTVL.

This clone has more than one count but fewer than ten. The rearrangement links TRBV27 to TRBJ2-5; possibly TRBD2 for D (7 bases). The CDR3 extends over 16 amino acids. Germline V gene data show CDR1 as MNHEY and CDR2 as SMNVEV (reference sequence). Trimming stripped 6 bases from V and 5 bases from J, with 22 bases between. CDR3 residues: CASSLFGGGPIETQYF. CDR3 nucleotides: TGTGCCAGCAGCCTCTTTGGGGGGGGCCCCATCGAGACCCAGTACTTC.

This clone was picked up a small number of times. The chain carries TRBV4-2 and TRBJ2-3; the match to TRBD2 covers 7 bases. The CDR3 sequence is 19 residues long. CDR1 is LGHNA, CDR2 YNFKEQ, per germline. V lost 5 bases and J lost 0; bases outside the gene matches: 17. CDR3 in DNA: TGTGCCAGCAGCTTCCCCATGGAAGGACGGGAGGACAGCACAGATACGCAGTATTTT. It codes for CASSFPMEGREDSTDTQYF.

The CDR3 protein is CASKVPGNGYTF. The CDR3 nucleotides read TGTGCCAGTAAGGTACCAGGGAATGGCTACACCTTC. The V and J genes are TRBV19 and TRBJ1-2; the D gene is possibly TRBD1 (5 bases). The CDR3 extends over 12 amino acids. Germline assignment: CDR1 LNHDA and CDR2 SQIVND (reference sequence). V lost 7 bases and J lost 6, with 12 bases in between. Complete variable domain (other parts from reference TRBV19 and TRBJ1-2): DGGITQSPKYLFRKEGQNVTLSCEQNLNHDAMYWYRQDPGQGLRLIYYSQIVNDFQKGDIAEGYSVSREKKESFPLTVTSAQKNPTAFYLCASKVPGNGYTFGSGTRLTVV.

V gene TRBV7-9 combines with J gene TRBJ2-1; 14 nucleotides agree with TRBD2. From germline, CDR1 is SEHNR and CDR2 FQNEAQ (reference sequence). This CDR3 region has 16 residues. Trimming at V came to 7 bases and at J to 9 bases, leaving 11 bases not matched to a gene. The CDR3 sequence is CASTSGLAGGVTEQFF. The CDR3 DNA reads TGTGCCAGCACCTCCGGACTAGCGGGAGGTGTTACTGAGCAGTTCTTC. The whole variable domain, remainder taken from reference TRBV7-9 and TRBJ2-1, is DTGVSQNPRHKITKRGQNVTFRCDPISEHNRLYWYRQTLGQGPEFLTYFQNEAQLEKSRLLSDRFSAERPKGSFSTLEIQRTEQGDSAMYLCASTSGLAGGVTEQFFGPGTRLTVL.